The 24 T cell receptor beta chains presented below share a single source sample, sequenced in a study of T cells expressing NK-cell markers. TCRdb derives one entry per CDR3 protein from the 5' RACE reads, leaving out DNA. With approximately 550,000 distinct CDR3 sequences in the sample, the ten largest clones hold around 3.3%. The sequencing sample was made of blood T cells: a sorted CD56 or NKG2C T cell subset, CD4+ or CD8+ T cells, or bulk PBMC T cells (not recorded which). Receptors originate from a man aged 18-30 years in good health.

The V gene is TRBV6-2 or TRBV6-3, the J gene TRBJ1-2. Germline loops: CDR1 MNHEY, CDR2 SVGEGT. The CDR3 runs 13 residues. CDR3 sequence reads: CASNKDGNYGYTF.

This chain joins TRBV7-9 and TRBJ2-7; TCRdb selects TRBD2, and the lack of DNA leaves this call unchecked. Germline-derived CDR1 and CDR2 are SEHNR and FQNEAQ (reference sequence). CDR3 length equals 15 residues. CDR3 amino acids: CASSLEELALYEQYF.

The J gene is TRBJ2-1, the V gene TRBV3-1; TCRdb indicates TRBD1, and absent DNA this call remains unverified. Germline assignment: CDR1 LGHDT and CDR2 YNNKEL (reference sequence). The CDR3 has 17 residues. CDR3 loop: CASSRRPPTTGMHEQFF.

The chain has TRBV6-1 and TRBJ2-3; TCRdb returns TRBD1, unconfirmable since there is no DNA. Germline V gives CDR1 MNHNS, CDR2 SASEGT. The CDR3 loop spans 16 amino acids. The CDR3 is CASSTPDRGLGDTQYF.

V gene TRBV5-1 combines with J gene TRBJ2-1; TCRdb reports TRBD1, a call that lacks DNA to check it against. The CDR3 runs to 14 residues. Germline CDR1 is SGHRS and CDR2 is YFSETQ. CDR3 protein: CASRGREIINEQFF.

V gene TRBV28 combines with J gene TRBJ2-7; without DNA, the TCRdb call of TRBD2 cannot be checked. The CDR3 is 16 amino acids. Germline values: CDR1 MDHEN, CDR2 SYDVKM. This CDR3 reads CASSEAGARGSYEQYF.

The chain joins TRBV7-6 to TRBJ2-7; TCRdb's assignment of TRBD1 cannot be checked, as there is no DNA. This CDR3 is built from 14 residues. The germline V gene has CDR1 SGHVS and CDR2 FNYEAQ. Here the CDR3 reads CASSVTGGLVEQYF.

The V and J genes are TRBV12-3 or TRBV12-4 and TRBJ2-3. The CDR3 sequence is 15 residues long. The CDR3 is CASIISSPSTDTQYF.

The chain carries TRBV29-1 and TRBJ2-1; TCRdb picks TRBD1, but there is no DNA to check that call. Germline V gene lookup returns CDR1 SQVTM and CDR2 ANQGSEA. CDR3 length: 17 amino acids. The CDR3 is CSVGGLSWSVSSNEQFF.

This chain links TRBV29-1 with TRBJ2-5; TCRdb's D call, TRBD1, is unchecked because there is no DNA. This CDR3 spans 14 amino acids. Germline V CDR1 and CDR2: SQVTM, ANQGSEA. The CDR3 here is CSVEGQGAGETQYF.

This chain uses TRBV29-1 with TRBJ2-3; TCRdb's assignment of TRBD1 cannot be checked, as there is no DNA. The germline V gene has CDR1 SQVTM and CDR2 ANQGSEA. The CDR3 covers 14 residues. This chain's CDR3 is CSVGTGGVADTQYF.

The genes are TRBV4-2 and TRBJ2-3. This CDR3 region has 13 residues. Germline V gene lookup returns CDR1 LGHNA and CDR2 YNFKEQ. CDR3 amino acids: CASSQDAVGTQYF.

The genes are TRBV28 and TRBJ2-1; the D gene TCRdb calls, TRBD1, cannot be checked with no DNA. The length of the CDR3 is 17 residues. Germline loops: CDR1 MDHEN, CDR2 SYDVKM. The CDR3 is CASSFLKTGEVVDEQFF.

The chain has TRBV29-1 and TRBJ2-7. CDR3 length: 14 residues. In germline, CDR1 is SQVTM, CDR2 ANQGSEA. The CDR3 protein is CSVVSRLGPYEQYF.

The gene calls are TRBV7-9 and TRBJ2-5; TCRdb indicates TRBD1, and absent DNA this call remains unverified. CDR1 is SEHNR, CDR2 FQNEAQ, per germline (reference sequence). This CDR3 spans 14 amino acids. CDR3 in amino acids: CASSPVYDRETQYF.

The chain employs TRBV4-1 and TRBJ2-1; the D call from TCRdb, TRBD1, cannot be confirmed without DNA. CDR3 size: 14 residues. Germline CDR1 is MGHRA and CDR2 is YSYEKL. This CDR3 reads CASSQWAGGNEQFF.

This rearrangement joins TRBV20-1 to TRBJ1-1; there is no DNA to check the TCRdb D call of TRBD1. This CDR3 spans 13 amino acids. Germline V gene sequence: CDR1 DFQATT, CDR2 SNEGSKA (reference sequence). The CDR3 protein is CSAREPRLGWAFF.

The chain combines TRBV12-3 or TRBV12-4 with TRBJ1-2. The length of the CDR3 is 13 residues. Here the CDR3 reads CASSLVSLGGYTF.

Here the CDR3 reads CASSQSLRDSGNTIYF. The genes are TRBV4-2 and TRBJ1-3; the TCRdb call, TRBD1, lacks DNA for checking. The CDR3 loop spans 16 amino acids. Germline V gene lookup returns CDR1 LGHNA and CDR2 YNFKEQ.

V usage is TRBV12-3 or TRBV12-4 and J usage is TRBJ1-5; TCRdb proposes TRBD1, but this gene call is untestable without DNA. The CDR3 totals 14 residues. The CDR3 region is CASSSLRVGQPQHF.

The chain is built from TRBV25-1 and TRBJ1-1; TCRdb's D gene call, TRBD1, goes unchecked for lack of DNA. Germline loops: CDR1 MGHDK, CDR2 SYGVNS. The length of the CDR3 is 14 residues. CDR3 residues: CASSTPDSTTEAFF.

The V and J genes are TRBV3-1 and TRBJ2-1. CDR3 size: 12 residues. Germline V gives CDR1 LGHDT, CDR2 YNNKEL (reference sequence). The CDR3 here is CASSQEGFRRFF.

CDR3 loop: CASSTQGNTYNEQFF. The chain joins TRBV5-1 to TRBJ2-1; TCRdb gives TRBD1 as the D gene, but with no DNA this cannot be confirmed. This CDR3 region has 15 residues. Germline V CDR1 and CDR2: SGHRS, YFSETQ.

The rearrangement links TRBV6-1 to TRBJ1-6. Per germline, CDR1 MNHNS and CDR2 SASEGT. The CDR3 length is 14 residues. This CDR3 reads CASTGDLYNSPLHF.